Following are 2 T cell receptor beta chains from one sample sequenced in a study of T-cell memory formation after mild COVID-19. One entry per CDR3 protein, called by TCRdb with MiXCR from the 5' RACE reads. The table has about 13,000 distinct CDR3 sequences, about 12% seen once; the top ten hold 40% to 60%. Material: PBMCs or a T cell subset sorted from them (not recorded which). These receptors were taken from an adult woman who had mild COVID-19 (a few samples of this study predate the infection). Cell type and time point are not known.

This clonotype occurred many times. The chain joins TRBV6-5 to TRBJ2-1; D is possibly TRBD2 (7 bases). Germline V gene sequence: CDR1 MNHEY, CDR2 SVGAGI. The CDR3 loop spans 20 amino acids. Deletions cut 6 bases from V and 1 base from J, with 28 bases between. CDR3 region: CASRPTWEGGGPLSYNEQFF. CDR3 coding DNA: TGTGCCAGCAGACCAACATGGGAAGGGGGGGGCCCCTTATCCTACAATGAGCAGTTCTTC.

This clonotype came up many times. Here the CDR3 DNA reads TGCGCCAGCAGCTTGGGACAGGGGGCGCTCGGCTATGGCTACACCTTC. It is translated as CASSLGQGALGYGYTF. The V call is TRBV5-1, the J call TRBJ1-2, with 10 bases aligning to TRBD1. V shed 0 bases, J shed 4 bases, and the junction held 6 bases outside the gene matches. The CDR3 is made up of 16 amino acids. Per the germline V gene, CDR1 is SGHRS and CDR2 is YFSETQ.